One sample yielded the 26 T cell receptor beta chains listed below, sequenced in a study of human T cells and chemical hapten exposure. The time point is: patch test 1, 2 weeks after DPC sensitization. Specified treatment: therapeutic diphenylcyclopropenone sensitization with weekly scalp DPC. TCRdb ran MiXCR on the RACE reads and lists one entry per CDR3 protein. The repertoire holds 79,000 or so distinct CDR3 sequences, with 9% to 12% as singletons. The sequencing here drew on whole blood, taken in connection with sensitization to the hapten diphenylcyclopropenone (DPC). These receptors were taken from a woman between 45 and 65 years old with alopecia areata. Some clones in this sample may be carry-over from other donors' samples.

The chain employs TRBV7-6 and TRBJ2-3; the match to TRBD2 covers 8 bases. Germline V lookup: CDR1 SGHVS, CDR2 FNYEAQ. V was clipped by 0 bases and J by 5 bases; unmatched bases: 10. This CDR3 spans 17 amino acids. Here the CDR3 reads CASSLALGGRIGDTQYF. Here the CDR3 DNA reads TGTGCCAGCAGCTTAGCGCTAGGCGGGAGGATTGGAGATACGCAGTATTTT.

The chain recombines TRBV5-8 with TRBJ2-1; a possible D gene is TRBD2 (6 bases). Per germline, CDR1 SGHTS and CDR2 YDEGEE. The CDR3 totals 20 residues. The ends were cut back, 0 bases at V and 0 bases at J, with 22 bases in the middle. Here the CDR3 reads CASSLGAGPRRGSSYNEQFF. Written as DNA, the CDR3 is TGTGCCAGCAGCTTGGGGGCGGGACCACGCCGGGGGAGCTCCTACAATGAGCAGTTCTTC.

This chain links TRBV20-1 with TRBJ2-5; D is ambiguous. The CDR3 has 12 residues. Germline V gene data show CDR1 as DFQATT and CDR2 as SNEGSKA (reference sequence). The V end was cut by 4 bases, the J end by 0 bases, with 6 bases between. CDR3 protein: CSATSDQETQYF. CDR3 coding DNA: TGCAGTGCTACGAGCGACCAAGAGACCCAGTACTTC.

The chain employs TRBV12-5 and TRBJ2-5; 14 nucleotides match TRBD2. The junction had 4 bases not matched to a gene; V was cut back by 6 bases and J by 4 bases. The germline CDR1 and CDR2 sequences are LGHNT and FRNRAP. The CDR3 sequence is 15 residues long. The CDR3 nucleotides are TGTGCTAGTGGCCCGGGGACTAGCGGGAGAGAGACCCAGTACTTC. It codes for CASGPGTSGRETQYF.

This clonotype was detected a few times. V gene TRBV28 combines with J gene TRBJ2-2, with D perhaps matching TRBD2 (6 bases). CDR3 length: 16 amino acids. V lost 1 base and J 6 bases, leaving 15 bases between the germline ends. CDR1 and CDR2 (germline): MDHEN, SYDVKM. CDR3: CASSLLVSPGAGELFF. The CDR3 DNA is TGTGCCAGCAGTTTATTGGTTTCCCCGGGGGCCGGGGAGCTGTTTTTT.

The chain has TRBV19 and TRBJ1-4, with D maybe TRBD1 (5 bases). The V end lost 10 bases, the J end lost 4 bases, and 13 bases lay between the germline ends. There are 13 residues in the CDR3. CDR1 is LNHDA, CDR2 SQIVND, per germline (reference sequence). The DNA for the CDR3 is TGTGCCACACTAGGGACCCTTAATGAAAAACTGTTTTTT. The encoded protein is CATLGTLNEKLFF. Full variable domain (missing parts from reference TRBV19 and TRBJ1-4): DGGITQSPKYLFRKEGQNVTLSCEQNLNHDAMYWYRQDPGQGLRLIYYSQIVNDFQKGDIAEGYSVSREKKESFPLTVTSAQKNPTAFYLCATLGTLNEKLFFGSGTQLSVL.

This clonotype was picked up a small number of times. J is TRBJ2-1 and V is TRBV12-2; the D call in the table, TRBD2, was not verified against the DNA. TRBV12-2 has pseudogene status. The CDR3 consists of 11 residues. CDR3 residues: CASRAGLEQFF. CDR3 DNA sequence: TGTGCAAGTCGCGCGGGACTAGAGCAGTTCTTC.

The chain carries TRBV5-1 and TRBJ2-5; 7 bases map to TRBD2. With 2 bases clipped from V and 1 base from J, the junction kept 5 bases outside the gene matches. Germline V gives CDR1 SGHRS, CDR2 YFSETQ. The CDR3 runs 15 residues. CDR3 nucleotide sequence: TGCGCCAGCAGCTTTGAAGCGGGGTTCCAAGAGACCCAGTACTTC. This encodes CASSFEAGFQETQYF.

This CDR3 is CASSLSAGAVEQYF. The CDR3 nucleotides read TGTGCCAGCAGTTTATCAGCCGGGGCGGTCGAGCAGTACTTC. This rearrangement joins TRBV12-3 or TRBV12-4 to TRBJ2-7; tentatively, D is TRBD1 or TRBD2 (5 bases each). CDR3 length: 14 residues. The ends were cut back, 2 bases at V and 6 bases at J, with 14 bases in the middle.

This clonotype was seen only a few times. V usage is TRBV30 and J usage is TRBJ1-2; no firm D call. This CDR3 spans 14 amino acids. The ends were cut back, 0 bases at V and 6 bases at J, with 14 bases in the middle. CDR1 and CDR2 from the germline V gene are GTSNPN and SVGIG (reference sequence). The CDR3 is CAWSVRREGHGYTF. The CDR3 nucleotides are TGTGCCTGGAGTGTACGGCGGGAGGGTCATGGCTACACCTTC.

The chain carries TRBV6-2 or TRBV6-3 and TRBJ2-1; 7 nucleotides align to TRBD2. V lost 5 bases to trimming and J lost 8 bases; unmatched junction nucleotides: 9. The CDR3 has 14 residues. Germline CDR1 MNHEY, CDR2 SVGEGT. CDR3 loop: CASSLWSGTDEQFF. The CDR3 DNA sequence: TGTGCCAGCAGTCTCTGGAGCGGGACTGATGAGCAGTTCTTC.

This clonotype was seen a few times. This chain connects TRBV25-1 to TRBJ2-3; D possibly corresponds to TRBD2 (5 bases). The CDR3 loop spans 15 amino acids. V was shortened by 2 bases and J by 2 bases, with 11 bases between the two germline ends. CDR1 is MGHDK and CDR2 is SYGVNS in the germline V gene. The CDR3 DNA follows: TGTGCCAGCAGTGAAGGAGGTTGGTCCACAGATACGCAGTATTTT. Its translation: CASSEGGWSTDTQYF.

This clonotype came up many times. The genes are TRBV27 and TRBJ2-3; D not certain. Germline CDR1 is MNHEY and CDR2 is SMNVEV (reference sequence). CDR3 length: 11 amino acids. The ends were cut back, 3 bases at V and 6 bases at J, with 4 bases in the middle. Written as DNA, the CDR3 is TGTGCCAGCAGTTTGGGCGATACGCAGTATTTT. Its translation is CASSLGDTQYF.

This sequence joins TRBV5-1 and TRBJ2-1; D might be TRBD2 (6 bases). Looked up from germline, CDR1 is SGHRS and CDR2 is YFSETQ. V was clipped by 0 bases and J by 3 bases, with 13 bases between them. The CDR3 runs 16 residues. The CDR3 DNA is TGCGCCAGCAGCTTGGCGTTAGCGGCGATCTACAATGAGCAGTTCTTC. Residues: CASSLALAAIYNEQFF.

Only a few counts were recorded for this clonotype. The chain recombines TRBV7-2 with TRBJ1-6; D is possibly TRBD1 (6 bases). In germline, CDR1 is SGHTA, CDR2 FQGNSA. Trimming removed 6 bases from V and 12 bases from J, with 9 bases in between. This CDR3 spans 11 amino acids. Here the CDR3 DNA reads TGTGCCAGCAGGCGGGACATACCCCTCCACTTT. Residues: CASRRDIPLHF.

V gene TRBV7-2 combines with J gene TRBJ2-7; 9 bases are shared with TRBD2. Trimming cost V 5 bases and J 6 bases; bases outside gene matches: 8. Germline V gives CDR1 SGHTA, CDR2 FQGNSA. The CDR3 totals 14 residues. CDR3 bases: TGTGCCAGCAGCAGTAGCGGGAGCCGGGCCGAGCAGTACTTC. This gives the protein CASSSSGSRAEQYF.

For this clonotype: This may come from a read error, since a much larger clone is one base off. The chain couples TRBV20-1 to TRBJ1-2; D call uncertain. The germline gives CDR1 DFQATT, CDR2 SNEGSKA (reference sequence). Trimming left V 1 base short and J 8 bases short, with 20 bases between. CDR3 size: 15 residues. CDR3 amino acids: CSARGWQVTSRGYTF. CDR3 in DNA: TGCAGTGCTAGAGGATGGCAGGTTACATCAAGGGGCTACACCTTC.

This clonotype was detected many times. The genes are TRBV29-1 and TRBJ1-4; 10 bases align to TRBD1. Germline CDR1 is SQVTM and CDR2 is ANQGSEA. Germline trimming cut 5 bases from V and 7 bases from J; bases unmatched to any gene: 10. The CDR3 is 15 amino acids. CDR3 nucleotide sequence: TGCAGCGTTCGACCGGGACAGGGGCGAGGTGAAAAACTGTTTTTT. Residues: CSVRPGQGRGEKLFF.

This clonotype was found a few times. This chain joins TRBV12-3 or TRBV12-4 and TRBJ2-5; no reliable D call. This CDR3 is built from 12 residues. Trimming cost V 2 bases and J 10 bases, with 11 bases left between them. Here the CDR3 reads CASSLYGQGQYF. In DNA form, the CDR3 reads TGTGCCAGCAGTTTATACGGCCAAGGCCAGTACTTC.

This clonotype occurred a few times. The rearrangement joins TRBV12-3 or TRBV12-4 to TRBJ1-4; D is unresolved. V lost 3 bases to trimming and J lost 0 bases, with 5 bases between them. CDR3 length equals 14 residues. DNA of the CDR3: TGTGCCAGCAGTTTTTCTTCAACTAATGAAAAACTGTTTTTT. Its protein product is CASSFSSTNEKLFF.

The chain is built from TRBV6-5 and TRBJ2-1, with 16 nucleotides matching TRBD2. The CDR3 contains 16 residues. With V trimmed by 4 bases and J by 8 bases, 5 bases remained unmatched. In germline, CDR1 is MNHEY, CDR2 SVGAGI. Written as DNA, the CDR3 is TGTGCCAGCAGTTCCGAAGGGACTAGCGGGAGGGATGAGCAGTTCTTC. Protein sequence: CASSSEGTSGRDEQFF.

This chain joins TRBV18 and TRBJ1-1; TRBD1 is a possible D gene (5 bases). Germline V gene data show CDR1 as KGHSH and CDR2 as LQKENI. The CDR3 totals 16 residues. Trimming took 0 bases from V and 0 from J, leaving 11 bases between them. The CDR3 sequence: CASSPPGPTLNTEAFF. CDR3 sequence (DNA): TGTGCCAGCTCACCACCGGGACCCACGCTGAACACTGAAGCTTTCTTT. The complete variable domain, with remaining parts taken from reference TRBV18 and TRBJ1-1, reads NAGVMQNPRHLVRRRGQEARLRCSPMKGHSHVYWYRQLPEEGLKFMVYLQKENIIDESGMPKERFSAEFPKEGPSILRIQQVVRGDSAAYFCASSPPGPTLNTEAFFGQGTRLTVV.

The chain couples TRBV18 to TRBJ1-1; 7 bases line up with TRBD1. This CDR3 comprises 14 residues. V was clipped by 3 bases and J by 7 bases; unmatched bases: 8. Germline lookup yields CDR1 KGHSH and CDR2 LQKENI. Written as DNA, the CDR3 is TGTGCCAGCTCACCCGCCTCGGGACAGAATGAAGCTTTCTTT. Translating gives CASSPASGQNEAFF.

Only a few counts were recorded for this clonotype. CDR3 nucleotide sequence: TGTGCCAGCAGCCAAGAGCGGGGGGCATCTGGGGCCAACGTCCTGACTTTC. Its translation is CASSQERGASGANVLTF. The chain links TRBV3-1 to TRBJ2-6; 8 nucleotides agree with TRBD2. The germline V gene encodes CDR1 LGHDT and CDR2 YNNKEL (reference sequence). The CDR3 covers 17 residues. Trimming cost V 0 bases and J 1 base; bases outside gene matches: 2. The variable domain in full, completed from reference TRBV3-1 and TRBJ2-6, reads DTAVSQTPKYLVTQMGNDKSIKCEQNLGHDTMYWYKQDSKKFLKIMFSYNNKELIINETVPNRFSPKSPDKAHLNLHINSLELGDSAVYFCASSQERGASGANVLTFGAGSRLTVL.

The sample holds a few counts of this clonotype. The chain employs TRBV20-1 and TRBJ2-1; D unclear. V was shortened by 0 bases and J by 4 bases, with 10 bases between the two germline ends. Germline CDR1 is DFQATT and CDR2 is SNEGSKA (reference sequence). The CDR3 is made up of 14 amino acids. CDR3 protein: CSARDPQLYNEQFF. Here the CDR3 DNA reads TGCAGTGCTAGAGACCCTCAGCTGTACAATGAGCAGTTCTTC.

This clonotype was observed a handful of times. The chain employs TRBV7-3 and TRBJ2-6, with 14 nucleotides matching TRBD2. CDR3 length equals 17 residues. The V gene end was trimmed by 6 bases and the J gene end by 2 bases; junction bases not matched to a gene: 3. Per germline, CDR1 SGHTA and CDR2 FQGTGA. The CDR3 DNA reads TGTGCCAGCAGGCCGGGACTAGCGGGAGCTGGGGCCAACGTCCTGACTTTC. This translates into CASRPGLAGAGANVLTF.